The clone carrying this T cell receptor beta chain was seen at least ten times. TCRdb fed the 5' RACE reads into MiXCR, producing one record per CDR3 protein. This sample has about 310,000 distinct CDR3 sequences, with more than 3% found just once. This record belongs to a study of T cells after yellow fever vaccination. The overall study: Fractions low in cell number were prepared with SMART-Seq v4 Ultra Low Input.

The germline gives CDR1 KGHSH, CDR2 LQKENI. The CDR3 runs 15 residues. V was clipped by 5 bases and J by 6 bases; unmatched bases: 10. The source was PBMCs, collected on the day of the yellow fever booster vaccination. This TCR came from a man younger than 35 who received the YFV17D yellow fever vaccine. This rearrangement joins TRBV18 to TRBJ1-1; 9 nucleotides agree with TRBD1. CDR3 amino acids: CASSTGTGFHAEAFF. The DNA of the CDR3 is TGTGCCAGCTCAACCGGGACAGGGTTTCATGCTGAAGCTTTCTTT.